This T cell receptor beta chain was retrieved from a study of cytomegalovirus exposure and HLA in healthy donors. About this clone itself: The antigen is unknown.

The CDR3 runs 17 residues. Trimming cost V 5 bases and J 3 bases, with 17 bases left between them. CDR1 is SGHTA, CDR2 FQGTGA, per germline. The PCR used 60 Vbeta and 13 Jbeta primers. Only in-frame clones appear in the TCRdb table, and some are missing; sequencing was by immunoSEQ multiplex PCR. The table records around 120,000 clones, 65% to 80% of them present only once. General study results and limits: There were some V segments, including TRBV6-2 and TRBV6-3, excluded as indistinguishable. A later analysis linked a missense DCLRE1C variant to TCR beta V- and J-gene trimming. Most TCR beta V segments were productive about 87% or about 30% of the time in an earlier analysis. Later on, an analysis tied approximately 17,000 TCR beta sequences to HLA alleles at 0.05 false discovery rate.

This clonotype was sampled from a woman in her forties in good health and CMV-seropositive. The rearrangement links TRBV7-3 to TRBJ2-6; no definite D call. Specimen: PBMCs. CDR3 nucleotide sequence: TGTGCCAGCAGCCCCTCCGTGGGTCCAGGTGGGGCCAACGTCCTGACTTTC. Encoded protein: CASSPSVGPGGANVLTF.